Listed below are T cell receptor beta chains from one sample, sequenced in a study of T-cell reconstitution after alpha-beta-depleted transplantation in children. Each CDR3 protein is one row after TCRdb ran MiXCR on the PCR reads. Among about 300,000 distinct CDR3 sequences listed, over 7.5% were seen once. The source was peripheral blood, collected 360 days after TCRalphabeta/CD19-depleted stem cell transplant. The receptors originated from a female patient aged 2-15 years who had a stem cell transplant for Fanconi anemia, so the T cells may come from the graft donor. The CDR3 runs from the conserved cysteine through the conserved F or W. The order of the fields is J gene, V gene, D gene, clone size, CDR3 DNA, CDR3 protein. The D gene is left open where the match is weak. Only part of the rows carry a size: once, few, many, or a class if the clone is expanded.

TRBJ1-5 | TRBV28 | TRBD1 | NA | TGTGCCAGCAGTTTATGGGTGGAGGGGGCCCAGCCCCAGCATTTT | CASSLWVEGAQPQHF
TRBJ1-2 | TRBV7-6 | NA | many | TGTGCCAGCAGCTATACCCCGGCAGGGGAATATGGCTACACCTTC | CASSYTPAGEYGYTF
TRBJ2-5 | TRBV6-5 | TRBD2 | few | TGTGCCAGCAGTTACTACGATTTGCGGGGGGGAGAGACCCAGTACTTC | CASSYYDLRGGETQYF
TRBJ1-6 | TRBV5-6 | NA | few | TGTGCCAGCAGACTGACGCGGCCATCAGGGTCCAATTCACCCCTCCACTTT | CASRLTRPSGSNSPLHF
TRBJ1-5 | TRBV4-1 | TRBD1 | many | TGCGCCAGCAGCCAATCTCCGGGACAGGGGAATCAGCCCCAGCATTTT | CASSQSPGQGNQPQHF
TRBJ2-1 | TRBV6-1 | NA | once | TGTGCCAGCAGTAGAGGGCCGCCGGGTGCGGGCTACAATGAGCAGTTCTTC | CASSRGPPGAGYNEQFF
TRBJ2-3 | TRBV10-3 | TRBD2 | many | TGTGCCATCAGTGGAGATAGCGGGGGGTCGCCTACGCAGTATTTT | CAISGDSGGSPTQYF
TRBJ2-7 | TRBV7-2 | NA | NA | TGTGCCAGCAGCCTTCTCGGTACCGCGCGATACGAGCAGTACTTC | CASSLLGTARYEQYF
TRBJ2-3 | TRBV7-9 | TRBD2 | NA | TGTGCCAGCAGCTTATCAGCGGGAGGCACAGATACGCAGTATTTT | CASSLSAGGTDTQYF
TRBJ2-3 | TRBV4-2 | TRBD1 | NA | TGTGCCAGCAGCCAGGGACAGATCGCTGGCACAGATACGCAGTATTTT | CASSQGQIAGTDTQYF
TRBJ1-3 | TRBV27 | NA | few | TGTGCCAGCAGTTTATCCCACACTGGAAACACCATATATTTT | CASSLSHTGNTIYF
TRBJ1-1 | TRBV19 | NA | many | TGTGCCAGAATCGCATGGGAAGCTTTCTTT | CARIAWEAFF
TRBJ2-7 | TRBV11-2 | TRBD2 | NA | TGTGCCAGCAGCTCCAGACTAGCGTCTTACGAGCAGTACTTC | CASSSRLASYEQYF
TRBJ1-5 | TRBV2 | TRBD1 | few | TGTGCCAGCAGTCTCGGGACAGGGGGTGAGCCCCAGCATTTT | CASSLGTGGEPQHF
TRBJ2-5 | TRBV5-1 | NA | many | TGCGCCAGCATATCCGACTTAGAGACCCAGTACTTC | CASISDLETQYF
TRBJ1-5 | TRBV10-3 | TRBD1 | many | TGTGCCACACAGGGGACGAATCAGCCCCAGCATTTT | CATQGTNQPQHF
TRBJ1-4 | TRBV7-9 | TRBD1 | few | TGTGCCAGCAGCTATCGTGTGGGACAGCCCAATGAAAAACTGTTTTTT | CASSYRVGQPNEKLFF
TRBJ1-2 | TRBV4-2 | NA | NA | TGTGCCAGCAGCCAAGAAGCCAAGGCCTCAAATAACTATGGCTACACCTTC | CASSQEAKASNNYGYTF
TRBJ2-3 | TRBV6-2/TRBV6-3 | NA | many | TGTGCCAGCAGTCAGACTACAGATACGCAGTATTTT | CASSQTTDTQYF
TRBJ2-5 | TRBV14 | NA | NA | TGTGCCAGCAGCCAAGGTCTGGGGGCGTATCAAGAGACCCAGTACTTC | CASSQGLGAYQETQYF
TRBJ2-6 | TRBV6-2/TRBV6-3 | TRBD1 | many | TGTGCCAGCAGCCCCGGGACAGCATCTGGGGCCAACGTCCTGACTTTC | CASSPGTASGANVLTF
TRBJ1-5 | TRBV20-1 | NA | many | TGCAGTGCTAGAGTATACAATCAGCCCCAGCATTTT | CSARVYNQPQHF
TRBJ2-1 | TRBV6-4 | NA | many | TGTGCCAGCAGTGACTCGATCAGCGACGGGTACAATGAGCAGTTCTTC | CASSDSISDGYNEQFF
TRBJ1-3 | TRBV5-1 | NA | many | TGCGCCAGCAGCTTGGATGTTGGGGACACCATATATTTT | CASSLDVGDTIYF
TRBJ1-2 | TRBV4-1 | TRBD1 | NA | TGCGCCAGCAGCCAAAGGACAGGGGGCTATGGCTACACCTTC | CASSQRTGGYGYTF
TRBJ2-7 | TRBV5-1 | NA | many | TGCGCCAGCAGCTTGGACGGAGCTTCCTACGAGCAGTACTTC | CASSLDGASYEQYF
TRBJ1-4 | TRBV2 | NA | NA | TGTGCCAGCAGTGCAACAGCCGCAACTAATGAAAAACTGTTTTTT | CASSATAATNEKLFF
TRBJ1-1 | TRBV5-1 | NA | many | TGCGCCAGCAGCCCCCCGAGCACTGAAGCTTTCTTT | CASSPPSTEAFF
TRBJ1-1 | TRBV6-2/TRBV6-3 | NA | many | TGTGCCAGCAGAACCGGGACAACGGGAGCTGAAGCTTTCTTT | CASRTGTTGAEAFF
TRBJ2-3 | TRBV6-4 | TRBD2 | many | TGTGCCAGCAGTGCAACTAGCGGAACAGATACGCAGTATTTT | CASSATSGTDTQYF
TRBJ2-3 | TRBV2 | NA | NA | TGTGCCAGCAGGGAACTGCGGAGCAGCACAGATACGCAGTATTTT | CASRELRSSTDTQYF
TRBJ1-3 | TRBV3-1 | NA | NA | TGTGCCAGCAGCCAAGTTCGGCGTCGGGGTTCTGGAAACACCATATATTTT | CASSQVRRRGSGNTIYF
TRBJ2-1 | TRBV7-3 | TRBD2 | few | TGTGCCAGCAGCTTTAGCGGGACATCCTACAATGAGCAGTTCTTC | CASSFSGTSYNEQFF
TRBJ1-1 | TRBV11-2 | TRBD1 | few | TGTGCCAGCAGCCTCCGACAGGGAAGTTACATGAACACTGAAGCTTTCTTT | CASSLRQGSYMNTEAFF
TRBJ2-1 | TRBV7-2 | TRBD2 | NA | TGTGCCAGCACCTCGCGGGAGAGGAGCTCCTACAATGAGCAGTTCTTC | CASTSRERSSYNEQFF
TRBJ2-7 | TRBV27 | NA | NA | TGTGCCAGCAGTTTCCATGGGGGGGAGCAGTACTTC | CASSFHGGEQYF
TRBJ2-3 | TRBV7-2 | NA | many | TGTGCCAGCAGCTTAGCGGCAACTAGCACAGATACGCAGTATTTT | CASSLAATSTDTQYF
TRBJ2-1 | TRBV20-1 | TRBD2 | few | TGCAGTGCCTACCGGACTAGCGAGGCCTACAATGAGCAGTTCTTC | CSAYRTSEAYNEQFF
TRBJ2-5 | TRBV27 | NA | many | TGTGCCAGCAGTACTTTTGGTGAGATGGAGACCCAGTACTTC | CASSTFGEMETQYF
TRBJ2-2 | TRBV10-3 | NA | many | TGTGCCATCAGTGAGGGAGGGAAAGAAGCCGGGGAGCTGTTTTTT | CAISEGGKEAGELFF
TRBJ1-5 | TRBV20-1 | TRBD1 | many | TGCAGTGCTAGTATCTTGCAGGGGGATCAGCCCCAGCATTTT | CSASILQGDQPQHF
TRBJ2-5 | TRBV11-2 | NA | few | TGTGCCAGCAGCTTAGACATAGAGACCCAGTACTTC | CASSLDIETQYF
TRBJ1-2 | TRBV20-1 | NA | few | TGCAGTGCTAGAGTGCGCGCCAACAACTATGGCTACACCTTC | CSARVRANNYGYTF
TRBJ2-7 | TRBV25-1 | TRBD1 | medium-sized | TGTGCCAGCAGTGACCTGAATCCCCGGGACAGCCACGAGCAGTACTTC | CASSDLNPRDSHEQYF
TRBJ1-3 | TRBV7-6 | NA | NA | TGTGCCAGCAGCCCGAGCACCATCCGGGCCTCTGGAAACACCATATATTTT | CASSPSTIRASGNTIYF
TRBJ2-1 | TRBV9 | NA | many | TGTGCCATCCCCCTCCCTCGTCGACTAGATATCCATGAGCAGTTCTTC | CAIPLPRRLDIHEQFF
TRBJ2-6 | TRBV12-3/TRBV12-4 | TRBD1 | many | TGTGCCAGCAGTTTATACAGGGGCTCTGGGGCCAACGTCCTGACTTTC | CASSLYRGSGANVLTF
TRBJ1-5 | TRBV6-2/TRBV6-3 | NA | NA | TGTGCCAGCAGTTACCCGGTCGGTCAGCCCCAGCATTTT | CASSYPVGQPQHF
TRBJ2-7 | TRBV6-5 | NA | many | TGTGCCAGCAGTTACTCCCCGGCAGGGTATCCAACCTACGAGCAGTACTTC | CASSYSPAGYPTYEQYF
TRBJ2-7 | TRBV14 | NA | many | TGTGCCAGCAGCCAAGGGGCAGGTTCCTACGAGCAGTACTTC | CASSQGAGSYEQYF
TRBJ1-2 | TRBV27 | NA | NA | TGTGCCAGCAGTTTACGCGCGGGGCCCAGGGGCTACACCTTC | CASSLRAGPRGYTF